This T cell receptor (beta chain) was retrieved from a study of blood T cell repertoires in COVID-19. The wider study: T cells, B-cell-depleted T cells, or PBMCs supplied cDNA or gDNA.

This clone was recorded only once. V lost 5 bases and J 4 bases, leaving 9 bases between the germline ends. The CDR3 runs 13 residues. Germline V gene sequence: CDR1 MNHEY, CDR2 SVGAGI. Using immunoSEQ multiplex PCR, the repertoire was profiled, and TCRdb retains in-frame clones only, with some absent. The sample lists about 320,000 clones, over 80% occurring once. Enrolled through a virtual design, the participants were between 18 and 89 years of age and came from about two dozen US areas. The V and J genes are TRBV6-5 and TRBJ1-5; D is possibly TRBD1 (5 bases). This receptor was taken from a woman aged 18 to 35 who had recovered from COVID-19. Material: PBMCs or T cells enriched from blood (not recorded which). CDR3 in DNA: TGTGCCAGCAGTCCGGACACAAATCAGCCCCAGCATTTT. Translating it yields CASSPDTNQPQHF.